This T cell receptor beta chain was documented in a study of blood T cell repertoires in COVID-19. At the level of the study: Italy, Spain and the United States were the sources of the convalescent and acute COVID-19 samples.

About this clone: The same CDR3 also results from other DNA sequences found in this sample.

Individuals aged about 18 to 100 years were recruited from 24 US areas. Clinical history as reported by participants underpinned cohort assignment. In Cohort 3, a recovered donor had either two negative PCRs, clearance, or symptom resolution. Produced via immunoSEQ multiplex PCR; TCRdb's table is partial and in-frame only. The data show more than 100,000 clones, 84% seen once. Germline CDR1 is MDHEN and CDR2 is SYDVKM. Trimming took off 5 bases at V and 4 bases at J, with 9 bases between the two ends. The CDR3 spans 12 residues. Sequencing was carried out using PBMCs or T cells enriched from blood (not recorded which). The TCR was taken from a woman in her 30s who had recovered from COVID-19. The chain uses TRBV28 and TRBJ2-7; no clear D. The CDR3: CASSLLGYEQYF. The CDR3 DNA sequence: TGTGCCAGCAGTCTACTCGGGTACGAGCAGTACTTC.